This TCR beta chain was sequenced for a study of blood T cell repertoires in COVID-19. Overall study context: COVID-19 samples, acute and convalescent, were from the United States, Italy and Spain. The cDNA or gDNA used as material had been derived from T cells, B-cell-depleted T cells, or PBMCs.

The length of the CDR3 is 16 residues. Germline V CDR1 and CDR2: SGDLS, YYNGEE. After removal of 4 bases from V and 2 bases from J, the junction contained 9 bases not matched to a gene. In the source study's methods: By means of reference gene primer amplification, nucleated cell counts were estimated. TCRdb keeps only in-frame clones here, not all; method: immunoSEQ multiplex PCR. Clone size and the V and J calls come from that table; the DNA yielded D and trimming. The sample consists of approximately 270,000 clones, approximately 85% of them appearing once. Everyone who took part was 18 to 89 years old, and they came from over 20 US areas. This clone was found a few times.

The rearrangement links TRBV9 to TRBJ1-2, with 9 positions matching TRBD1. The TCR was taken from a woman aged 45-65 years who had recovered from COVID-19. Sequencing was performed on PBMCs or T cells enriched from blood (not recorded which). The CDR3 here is CASSSRGQGRNYGYTF. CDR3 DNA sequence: TGTGCCAGCAGCTCCAGAGGACAGGGGAGGAACTATGGCTACACCTTC.